These 26 T cell receptor beta chains share one sample of origin, sequenced in a study of human thymus T cells. The method was immunoSEQ multiplex PCR; TCRdb's version includes in-frame clones alone and lacks a portion of them. Of tens of thousands of clones listed, 94% are singletons. The sample was blood. The source of these receptors is a boy younger than two with a congenital heart defect but otherwise immunologically healthy.

The V and J genes are TRBV30 and TRBJ1-4; D gene unclear. Germline CDR1 and CDR2: GTSNPN and SVGIG (reference sequence). The V end lost 0 bases, the J end lost 6 bases, and 11 bases lay between the germline ends. The CDR3 contains 14 residues. CDR3 region: CAWSVQATHEKLFF. The CDR3, as DNA: TGTGCCTGGAGTGTTCAGGCAACGCATGAAAAACTGTTTTTT.

V gene TRBV7-2 combines with J gene TRBJ2-1; D remains unclear. V was pared by 1 base and J by 2 bases, with 9 bases between. Germline V CDR1 and CDR2: SGHTA, FQGNSA. The CDR3 has 15 amino acids. For the CDR3, the DNA is TGTGCCAGCAGCTTAGAAAGTTTTCCCTACAATGAGCAGTTCTTC. Protein product: CASSLESFPYNEQFF.

The chain carries TRBV4-3 and TRBJ2-7; 7 bases match TRBD1. Germline V gene sequence: CDR1 LGHNA, CDR2 YSLEER. J was trimmed by 6 bases and V by 1 base; bases with no gene match: 0. The CDR3 has 12 residues. CDR3: CASSQGTGEQYF. CDR3 sequence (DNA): TGCGCCAGCAGCCAAGGGACAGGCGAGCAGTACTTC.

V is TRBV6-5 and J is TRBJ2-3; 8 nucleotides agree with TRBD1. The CDR3 is 15 residues long. The ends lost 4 bases at V and 4 bases at J; junction bases unmatched: 7. Germline assignment: CDR1 MNHEY and CDR2 SVGAGI. The CDR3 loop reads CASSSEQGVSDTQYF. CDR3 DNA: TGTGCCAGCAGTTCAGAACAGGGGGTATCAGATACGCAGTATTTT.

V gene TRBV7-2 combines with J gene TRBJ1-2, with 8 positions matching TRBD1. In germline, CDR1 is SGHTA, CDR2 FQGNSA. V lost 5 bases, J lost 5 bases, and 10 bases stayed unmatched. CDR3 length: 15 amino acids. Written as DNA, the CDR3 is TGTGCCAGCAGCACCGGACAGGGCCCCCTTTATGGCTACACCTTC. Its translation is CASSTGQGPLYGYTF.

This chain links TRBV19 with TRBJ1-5, with TRBD1 identical over 12 bases. Germline CDR1 is LNHDA and CDR2 is SQIVND (reference sequence). This CDR3 has 14 amino acids. V lost 8 bases, J lost 6 bases, and 5 bases stayed unmatched. The CDR3 sequence is CASAGTGGGQPQHF. CDR3 sequence (DNA): TGTGCCAGTGCCGGGACAGGGGGCGGTCAGCCCCAGCATTTT.

The chain uses TRBV27 and TRBJ2-6; TRBD1 aligns across 8 bases. J gave up 2 bases and V 5 bases, and 8 bases lay outside the gene matches. The CDR3 covers 17 residues. CDR1 MNHEY and CDR2 SMNVEV come from the germline V gene (reference sequence). The CDR3 region has the DNA TGTGCCAGCAGTCCTTCGGGACAGGCAGCTGGGGCCAACGTCCTGACTTTC. It codes for CASSPSGQAAGANVLTF.

The chain has TRBV21-1 and TRBJ2-1. TRBV21-1 is designated a pseudogene. CDR3 size: 15 residues. In DNA, the CDR3 is TGTGCCAGCAGCAAAGAATTGTCCGGATACAATGAGCAGTTCTTC. Amino acids: CASSKELSGYNEQFF.

This rearrangement joins TRBV4-2 to TRBJ2-5; TRBD2 aligns across 15 bases. CDR3 length: 16 residues. V shed 2 bases, J shed 5 bases, and the junction held 3 bases outside the gene matches. Germline V gene lookup returns CDR1 LGHNA and CDR2 YNFKEQ. The CDR3 nucleotides read TGTGCCAGCAGCCAAAAAGGACTAGCGGGGGGGGAGACCCAGTACTTC. It codes for CASSQKGLAGGETQYF.

The chain uses TRBV4-2 and TRBJ2-2; no firm D call. The germline V gene has CDR1 LGHNA and CDR2 YNFKEQ. With 1 base removed from V and 0 bases from J, the gap between germline ends came to 9 bases. This CDR3 is 16 amino acids long. CDR3 sequence (DNA): TGTGCCAGCAGCCAAGGGGCCGGTACGAACACCGGGGAGCTGTTTTTT. Translation gives CASSQGAGTNTGELFF.

The CDR3 nucleotides are TGTGCCAGCAGCCAGCTAGGACTAGCGGGGTCCATCTACGAGCAGTACTTC. Protein product: CASSQLGLAGSIYEQYF. The V gene is TRBV4-2, the J gene TRBJ2-7, with 12 bases that match TRBD2. This CDR3 is built from 17 residues. Unmatched junction bases numbered 9, after V lost 3 bases and J lost 3 bases. The V gene's germline CDR1 is LGHNA and CDR2 YNFKEQ.

The chain couples TRBV6-1 to TRBJ2-7, with 7 bases identical to TRBD2. The CDR3 covers 16 residues. Germline values: CDR1 MNHNS, CDR2 SASEGT. Trimming cost V 0 bases and J 3 bases; bases outside gene matches: 8. The CDR3 DNA follows: TGTGCCAGCAGTGAAGCCCTTGCTAGCGGATACTACGAGCAGTACTTC. Protein sequence: CASSEALASGYYEQYF.

V and J are TRBV9 and TRBJ2-7; 12 bases fit TRBD2. The CDR3 is 14 residues long. Germline V lookup: CDR1 SGDLS, CDR2 YYNGEE. V trimming: 4 bases; J trimming: 3 bases; junction bases outside the gene matches: 2. The CDR3, as DNA: TGTGCCAGCAGCCCGACTAGCGGGGGCTACGAGCAGTACTTC. Translating gives CASSPTSGGYEQYF.

The chain has TRBV27 and TRBJ2-7; D gene ambiguous. CDR3 length: 16 residues. Germline CDR1 reads MNHEY; CDR2 reads SMNVEV (reference sequence). Trimming removed 7 bases from V and 0 bases from J, with 19 bases in between. The CDR3: CASTPRSYLHSYEQYF. The DNA of the CDR3 is TGTGCCAGCACTCCCAGATCATACCTACACTCCTACGAGCAGTACTTC.

This chain links TRBV6-1 with TRBJ1-2, with a possible D match to TRBD1 (6 bases). Germline-derived CDR1 and CDR2 are MNHNS and SASEGT. The CDR3 runs to 14 residues. V was cut by 3 bases and J by 3 bases, with 11 bases left in between. The CDR3 region has the DNA TGTGCCAGCAGTGACTACAGGGTGGACTATGGCTACACCTTC. Protein product: CASSDYRVDYGYTF.

The chain joins TRBV5-6 to TRBJ1-6, with D possibly TRBD1 on 6 matching bases. This CDR3 has 17 amino acids. With 0 bases removed from V and 0 bases from J, the gap between germline ends came to 10 bases. Per germline, CDR1 SGHDT and CDR2 YYEEEE. In DNA, the CDR3 is TGTGCCAGCAGCTTGGACAGGGAGAGCTCCTATAATTCACCCCTCCACTTT. Amino acids: CASSLDRESSYNSPLHF.

This chain links TRBV4-3 with TRBJ2-3; no clear D. This CDR3 has 13 amino acids. V was shortened by 2 bases and J by 6 bases, with 9 bases between the two germline ends. Germline V gene lookup returns CDR1 LGHNA and CDR2 YSLEER. The DNA of the CDR3 is TGCGCCAGCAGCCAAACATCCGGGGATACGCAGTATTTT. It translates to CASSQTSGDTQYF.

This clone was observed once. The rearrangement links TRBV5-6 to TRBJ2-2; no definite D call. V lost 0 bases and J 1 base, leaving 4 bases between the germline ends. Germline values: CDR1 SGHDT, CDR2 YYEEEE. This CDR3 contains 14 residues. As DNA, the CDR3 is TGTGCCAGCAGCTTGGACAGGAACACCGGGGAGCTGTTTTTT. Amino acid sequence: CASSLDRNTGELFF.

CDR3 nucleotide sequence: TGTGCCAGCAGCTTGGTCGGGCCAGGGTACAGAGGGCAGTACTTC. Encoded protein: CASSLVGPGYRGQYF. The chain recombines TRBV5-5 with TRBJ2-7; D is perhaps TRBD1 (5 bases). The CDR3 extends over 15 amino acids. V dropped 0 bases and J dropped 9 bases, with 19 bases sitting between them. Germline assignment: CDR1 SGHKS and CDR2 YYEKEE (reference sequence).

The chain carries TRBV7-9 and TRBJ2-1; D is perhaps TRBD2 (6 bases). V lost 4 bases and J 2 bases, leaving 18 bases between the germline ends. CDR1 and CDR2 (germline): SEHNR, FQNEAQ (reference sequence). The CDR3 totals 17 residues. CDR3 amino acids: CASSSKDYPRPYNEQFF. The CDR3 DNA reads TGTGCCAGCAGCTCTAAGGACTACCCGAGGCCCTACAATGAGCAGTTCTTC.

This chain links TRBV10-3 with TRBJ2-3; 11 bases are shared with TRBD2. Germline lookup yields CDR1 ENHRY and CDR2 SYGVKD. The CDR3 covers 16 residues. Losses at the gene ends were 5 bases for V and 3 bases for J; bases not matched to a gene: 7. The CDR3 nucleotides read TGTGCCATCAGTTCCCCACTAGCGGGGGTAACAGATACGCAGTATTTT. It is translated as CAISSPLAGVTDTQYF.

The CDR3: CAWSHSYNEQFF. CDR3 nucleotide sequence: TGTGCCTGGAGTCACTCCTACAATGAGCAGTTCTTC. The chain links TRBV30 to TRBJ2-1; D remains ambiguous. The germline CDR1 and CDR2 sequences are GTSNPN and SVGIG (reference sequence). The CDR3 is 12 amino acids. V lost 2 bases and J 0 bases, leaving 2 bases between the germline ends.

This chain connects TRBV5-6 to TRBJ2-6, with TRBD1 identical over 7 bases. The CDR3 consists of 18 residues. V lost 0 bases to trimming and J lost 4 bases; unmatched junction nucleotides: 10. Germline assignment: CDR1 SGHDT and CDR2 YYEEEE. In nucleotides, the CDR3 is TGTGCCAGCAGCTTGGCCGCTGTAGGGGGCCAGGGGGCCAACGTCCTGACTTTC. Residues: CASSLAAVGGQGANVLTF.

V and J are TRBV21-1 and TRBJ1-1; the table's D call, TRBD1, has no DNA check behind it. TRBV21-1 is described as a pseudogene. This CDR3 has 19 residues. DNA of the CDR3: TGTGCCGGGGCAGTGCCAGCAGCTCCTCCGGGACAGGGTATCCCTGAAGCTTTCTTT. Amino acid sequence: CAGAVPAAPPGQGIPEAFF.

The rearrangement joins TRBV5-4 to TRBJ2-3, with 12 positions matching TRBD2. V shed 3 bases, J shed 8 bases, and the junction held 10 bases outside the gene matches. Germline V gene lookup returns CDR1 SGHNT and CDR2 YYREEE (reference sequence). This CDR3 region has 16 residues. The CDR3 DNA is TGTGCCAGCAGCTCCTCTAGCGGGGGGGTCATAGCTACGCAGTATTTT. This sequence encodes CASSSSSGGVIATQYF. Variable domain in full (rest from reference TRBV5-4 and TRBJ2-3): ETGVTQSPTHLIKTRGQQVTLRCSSQSGHNTVSWYQQALGQGPQFIFQYYREEENGRGNFPPRFSGLQFPNYSSELNVNALELDDSALYLCASSSSSGGVIATQYFGPGTRLTVL.

The V call is TRBV10-3, the J call TRBJ1-5; 10 nucleotides agree with TRBD1. Germline values: CDR1 ENHRY, CDR2 SYGVKD. Trimming cost V 6 bases and J 5 bases; bases outside gene matches: 4. The length of the CDR3 is 14 residues. DNA of the CDR3: TGTGCCATCAGCCGGACAGGGGGAGATCAGCCCCAGCATTTT. It translates to CAISRTGGDQPQHF.